The T cell receptor (beta chain) described here comes from a study of Ad26.COV2.S vaccination and SARS-CoV-2 variants. Profiled with immunoSEQ multiplex PCR; TCRdb holds only in-frame clones, not every one. This sample carries roughly 380,000 clones, roughly nine tenths of them seen once, and the ten largest clones take under 5%. This clone occurred a few times. Its antigen is not identified. The length of the CDR3 is 18 residues. Germline values: CDR1 LNHDA, CDR2 SQIVND (reference sequence). Unmatched junction bases numbered 17, after V lost 7 bases and J lost 4 bases. Study conclusions and caveats: People who got the vaccine had more spike-specific TCR breadth than people who got placebo. Reportedly, after vaccination the spike-specific CD8+ and CD4+ T cell responses displayed substantial breadth.

Sequencing used peripheral blood, obtained after recovery from COVID-19. The rearrangement links TRBV19 to TRBJ1-2; 11 bases are shared with TRBD1. The sequence came from a human donor who had recovered from COVID-19. The CDR3: CASTKEDRGRAPLYGYTF. Here the CDR3 DNA reads TGTGCCAGTACAAAGGAGGACAGGGGGCGCGCACCTCTCTATGGCTACACCTTC.